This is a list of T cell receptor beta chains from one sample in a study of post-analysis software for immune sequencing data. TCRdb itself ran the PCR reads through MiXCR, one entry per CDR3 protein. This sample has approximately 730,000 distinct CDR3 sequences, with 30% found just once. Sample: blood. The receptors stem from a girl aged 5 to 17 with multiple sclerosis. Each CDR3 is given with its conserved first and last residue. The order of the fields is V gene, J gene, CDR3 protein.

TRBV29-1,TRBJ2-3,CSVAAGGTQYF
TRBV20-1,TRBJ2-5,CSPARGALQETQYF
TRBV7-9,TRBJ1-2,CASSPGALDGYTF
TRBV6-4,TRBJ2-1,CASSDSGTISNEQFF
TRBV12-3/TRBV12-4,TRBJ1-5,CAGGTGGQPQHF
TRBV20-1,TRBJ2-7,CSARDTSGRKVYEQYF
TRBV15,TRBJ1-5,CAASRDGSGAQPQHF
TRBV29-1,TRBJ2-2,CSVTLAGANTGELFF
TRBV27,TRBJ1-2,CASSTDSNYGYTF
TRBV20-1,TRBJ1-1,CSDWEVTEAFF
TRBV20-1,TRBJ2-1,CSASASSYNEQFF
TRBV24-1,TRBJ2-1,CATSLRVSSYNEQFF
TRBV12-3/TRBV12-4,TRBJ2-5,CASSPGTSLQETQYF
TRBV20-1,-,CSAKPSGSEQYF
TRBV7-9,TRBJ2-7,CASSLGLTSYEQYF
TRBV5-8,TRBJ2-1,CASSGGSRQTPGEQFF
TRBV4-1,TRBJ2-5,CASSPSLGIKETQYF
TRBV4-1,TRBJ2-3,CASSRATGLTTTDTQYF
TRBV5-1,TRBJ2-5,CASRNTDSQETQYF
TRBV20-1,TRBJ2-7,CSARGGSIYEQYF
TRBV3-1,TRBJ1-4,CASSQRQPNEKLFF
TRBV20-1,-,CSAEARGTYNEQYF
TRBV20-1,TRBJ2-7,CSASLAGGLRYEQYF
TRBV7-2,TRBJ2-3,CASRITDTQYF
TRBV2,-,CASGPQPRTEQYF
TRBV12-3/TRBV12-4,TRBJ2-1,CASSPAGGPGFEQFF
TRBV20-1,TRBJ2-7,CSARDPSPGDQYF
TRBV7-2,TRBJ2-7,CASNAHSGQVEQYF
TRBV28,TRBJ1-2,CASSLPGSVGYTF
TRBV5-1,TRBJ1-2,CASSLVPGSSDYGYTF
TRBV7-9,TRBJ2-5,CASSQRWQGETQYF
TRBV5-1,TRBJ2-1,CASSLEGLASYEQFF
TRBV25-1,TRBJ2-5,CASSEGLPRQETQYF
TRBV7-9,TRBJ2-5,CASSLEPNQETQYF
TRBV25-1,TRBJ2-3,CASSRHLGAASTDTQYF
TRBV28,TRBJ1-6,CASSPQTVVDSPLHF
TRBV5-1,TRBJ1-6,CASSLASWRDSPLHF
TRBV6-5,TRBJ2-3,CASRFPSTDTQYF
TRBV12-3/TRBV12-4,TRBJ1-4,CANRNRGGDEKLFF
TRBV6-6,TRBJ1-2,CASSPPGGYTF
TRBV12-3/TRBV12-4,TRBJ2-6,CASRNPGQGARMAGANVLTF
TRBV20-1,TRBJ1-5,CSASGRGKGQPRHF
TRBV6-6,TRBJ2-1,CASSPYGEQFF
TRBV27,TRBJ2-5,CASSLQGRTRETQYF
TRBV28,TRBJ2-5,CASSLWDSTRETQYF
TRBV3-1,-,CASSPKQGGRETQYF
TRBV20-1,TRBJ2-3,CSARGTSGSRVSTDTQYF
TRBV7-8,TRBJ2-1,CASVPRRLAGTSYNEQFF
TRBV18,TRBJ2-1,CASSSRGQGEDNEQFF
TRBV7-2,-,CASSLYPGGEQYF
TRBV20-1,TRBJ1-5,CSAQDIWAPQHF
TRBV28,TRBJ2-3,CASSLGGRSDTQYF
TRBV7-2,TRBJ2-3,CASTGLSDTQYF